The 8 T cell receptor beta chains in this list originate from one sample, sequenced in a study of blood T cell repertoires in COVID-19. The data were produced by immunoSEQ multiplex PCR, yet TCRdb's version contains in-frame clones alone and is incomplete. The data contain 250,000 to 350,000 clones, about 91% of them singletons. The sample was peripheral blood. The receptors stem from a woman aged 55-70 years with acute or convalescent COVID-19.

The chain uses TRBV4-3 and TRBJ2-7, with D possibly being TRBD1 (6 bases). Germline CDR1 and CDR2: LGHNA and YSLEER. The germline V and J ends were trimmed by 0 bases and 4 bases, with 13 bases remaining between them. This CDR3 is built from 15 residues. The chain's CDR3 is CASSQDIGRGYEQYF. DNA of the CDR3: TGCGCCAGCAGCCAAGATATAGGAAGGGGGTACGAGCAGTACTTC.

The rearrangement joins TRBV6-6 to TRBJ1-6; D is possibly TRBD1 (5 bases). The CDR3 runs 13 residues. V gave up 10 bases and J gave up 5 bases, with 12 bases separating them. The germline V gene encodes CDR1 MNHNY and CDR2 SVGAGI (reference sequence). In DNA form, the CDR3 reads TGTGCCACCTTCCAGGGAAATAATTCACCCCTCCACTTT. It encodes CATFQGNNSPLHF.

V gene TRBV6-6 combines with J gene TRBJ2-1; TRBD2 agrees at 7 bases. The CDR3 runs to 15 residues. V was pared by 6 bases and J by 4 bases, with 9 bases of the junction left unmatched. The V gene's germline CDR1 is MNHNY and CDR2 SVGAGI (reference sequence). The CDR3 DNA sequence: TGTGCCAGCAGACCGTCGGTCGGGAGGTACAATGAGCAGTTCTTC. Residues: CASRPSVGRYNEQFF.

The rearrangement uses TRBV7-9 and TRBJ2-2; D perhaps matches TRBD2 (6 bases). This CDR3 has 16 residues. V lost 6 bases and J lost 4, with 18 bases in between. Germline CDR1 SEHNR, CDR2 FQNEAQ (reference sequence). CDR3 DNA sequence: TGTGCCAGCAGGCCCTCCGGGGGTATAGGCACCGGGGAGCTGTTTTTT. Protein sequence: CASRPSGGIGTGELFF.

The genes are TRBV3-1 (or the pseudogene TRBV3-2) and TRBJ2-7, with no clear D. With 0 bases removed from V and 5 bases from J, the gap between germline ends came to 14 bases. This CDR3 spans 15 amino acids. CDR1 and CDR2 from the germline V gene are LGHDT and YNNKEL (reference sequence). This chain's CDR3 is CASSQEATVDDEQYF. The CDR3 DNA follows: TGTGCCAGCAGCCAAGAAGCTACAGTAGACGACGAGCAGTACTTC.

About this clone itself: At one boundary the junction diverges from the germline segment, which might be a read error. The chain recombines TRBV5-1 with TRBJ2-7, with TRBD1 as a possible D gene (6 bases). CDR3 length: 16 residues. Germline V gives CDR1 SGHRS, CDR2 YFSETQ. The CDR3 spells CASRLGTGQFTYEQYF. CDR3 nucleotide sequence: TGCGCCAGCAGGTTGGGAACAGGGCAATTTACCTACGAGCAGTACTTC.

This sequence joins TRBV9 and TRBJ2-2, with 7 bases aligning to TRBD1. The junction had 8 bases not matched to a gene; V was cut back by 1 base and J by 5 bases. Germline-derived CDR1 and CDR2 are SGDLS and YYNGEE. The CDR3 length is 16 residues. CDR3 sequence (DNA): TGTGCCAGCAGCGTACACGTAGGGGGCGCGACCGGGGAGCTGTTTTTT. Protein product: CASSVHVGGATGELFF. Drawing the rest from reference TRBV9 and TRBJ2-2, the complete variable domain is DSGVTQTPKHLITATGQRVTLRCSPRSGDLSVYWYQQSLDQGLQFLIQYYNGEERAKGNILERFSAQQFPDLHSELNLSSLELGDSALYFCASSVHVGGATGELFFGEGSRLTVL.

V usage is TRBV18 and J usage is TRBJ2-1; D might be TRBD2 (5 bases). Germline CDR1 and CDR2: KGHSH and LQKENI. This CDR3 has 14 amino acids. The ends were cut back, 3 bases at V and 7 bases at J, with 13 bases in the middle. CDR3 in DNA: TGTGCCAGCTCACCTGAGTGGGAGATGAATGAGCAGTTCTTC. Its protein product is CASSPEWEMNEQFF.